Below are 25 T cell receptor beta chains sequenced from a single sample in a study of T cell changes during pregnancy in multiple sclerosis. TCRdb keeps only in-frame clones here, not all; method: immunoSEQ multiplex PCR. The sample holds approximately 25,000 clones, around 89% seen once. The material was CD4+ T cells from peripheral blood mononuclear cells, obtained in the first trimester of pregnancy. The receptors here all came from a female donor in good health, enrolled as a control in a pregnancy study.

The chain has TRBV19 and TRBJ1-4; D perhaps matches TRBD1 (5 bases). Germline V gives CDR1 LNHDA, CDR2 SQIVND (reference sequence). With 5 bases removed from V and 2 bases from J, the gap between germline ends came to 15 bases. This CDR3 is built from 16 residues. The DNA for the CDR3 is TGTGCCAGTAGTGTATCACGACAGCGCACTAATGAAAAACTGTTTTTT. This codes for CASSVSRQRTNEKLFF. Using reference TRBV19 and TRBJ1-4 for the parts outside the CDR3, the full variable domain is DGGITQSPKYLFRKEGQNVTLSCEQNLNHDAMYWYRQDPGQGLRLIYYSQIVNDFQKGDIAEGYSVSREKKESFPLTVTSAQKNPTAFYLCASSVSRQRTNEKLFFGSGTQLSVL.

This clone was counted only a few times. The chain uses TRBV5-1 and TRBJ1-1; a weak D match, TRBD1 (6 bases). Trimming pared 2 bases from V and 1 base from J, leaving 15 bases between. The V gene's germline CDR1 is SGHRS and CDR2 YFSETQ. The CDR3 length is 16 residues. CDR3 sequence: CASSLRPTGQNTEAFF. CDR3 nucleotide sequence: TGCGCCAGCAGCTTACGTCCGACAGGCCAGAACACTGAAGCTTTCTTT.

This clone was detected once. J is TRBJ2-2 and V is TRBV6-5; D remains unclear. The germline CDR1 and CDR2 sequences are MNHEY and SVGAGI. Trimming removed 8 bases at V and 5 bases at J, with 12 bases between. CDR3 length equals 13 residues. CDR3 nucleotides: TGTGCCAGCTCTGAGGTGTGGACCGGGGAGCTGTTTTTT. Translated: CASSEVWTGELFF.

The V call is TRBV28, the J call TRBJ1-6; D gene ambiguous. The CDR3 length is 11 residues. CDR1 is MDHEN and CDR2 is SYDVKM in the germline V gene. Trimming shortened V by 6 bases and J by 10 bases, and 7 bases separated the two germline ends. The CDR3 nucleotides are TGTGCCAGCAGCTCGGGGTCACCCCTCCACTTT. It codes for CASSSGSPLHF.

In its sample, this clone was seen once. The chain joins TRBV10-2 to TRBJ2-7; D gene uncertain. Trimming pared 2 bases from V and 3 bases from J, leaving 17 bases between. The CDR3 covers 16 residues. Germline V CDR1 and CDR2: WSHSY, SAAADI. In DNA, the CDR3 is TGCGCCAGCAGTGAGGGGCCACAGTTAGTCGGCTACGAGCAGTACTTC. It specifies CASSEGPQLVGYEQYF.

The rearrangement links TRBV11-1 to TRBJ2-5; D is possibly TRBD2 (6 bases). Trimming cost V 4 bases and J 2 bases, with 11 bases left between them. Germline V CDR1 and CDR2: SGHAT, FQDESV (reference sequence). The CDR3 has 14 amino acids. Here the CDR3 reads CASSSRTTQETQYF. CDR3 nucleotides: TGTGCCAGCAGCTCTAGGACTACTCAAGAGACCCAGTACTTC. Drawing the rest from reference TRBV11-1 and TRBJ2-5, the complete variable domain is EAEVAQSPRYKITEKSQAVAFWCDPISGHATLYWYRQILGQGPELLVQFQDESVVDDSQLPKDRFSAERLKGVDSTLKIQPAELGDSAMYLCASSSRTTQETQYFGPGTRLLVL.

The V call is TRBV6-5, the J call TRBJ2-7; no clear D. Per germline, CDR1 MNHEY and CDR2 SVGAGI. V dropped 5 bases and J dropped 0 bases, with 11 bases sitting between them. This CDR3 has 14 amino acids. The CDR3 loop is CASSTPRSSYEQYF. The CDR3 coding sequence is TGTGCCAGCAGTACCCCACGCAGCTCCTACGAGCAGTACTTC.

The CDR3 sequence is CASSQLVNTGELFF. CDR3 coding DNA: TGTGCCAGCAGCCAGCTAGTGAACACCGGGGAGCTGTTTTTT. The chain carries TRBV14 and TRBJ2-2; D unclear. This CDR3 has 14 residues. Germline CDR1 is SGHDN and CDR2 is FVKESK. Trimming shortened V by 3 bases and J by 1 base, and 6 bases separated the two germline ends.

The chain recombines TRBV10-1 with TRBJ1-6, with 9 bases that match TRBD1. Germline V gives CDR1 WNHNN, CDR2 SYGVQD (reference sequence). The CDR3 runs to 14 residues. J gave up 9 bases and V 3 bases, and 3 bases lay outside the gene matches. CDR3 coding DNA: TGCGCCAGCAGTGATGGGACAGGGAGTTCACCCCTCCACTTT. Amino acid sequence: CASSDGTGSSPLHF.

V is TRBV7-8 and J is TRBJ1-1; TRBD1 might be the D (6 bases). From germline, CDR1 is SGHVS and CDR2 FQNEAQ. This CDR3 has 16 amino acids. V lost 4 bases, J lost 0 bases, and 15 bases lay in between. CDR3 in DNA: TGTGCCAGCAGCTCGAACAGTGGGGACATGAACACTGAAGCTTTCTTT. Its translation: CASSSNSGDMNTEAFF.

The gene calls are TRBV5-1 and TRBJ2-1; TRBD2 agrees at 7 bases. V lost 0 bases to trimming and J lost 4 bases; unmatched junction nucleotides: 7. The length of the CDR3 is 16 residues. The V gene's germline CDR1 is SGHRS and CDR2 YFSETQ. DNA of the CDR3: TGCGCCAGCAGCTTGGGTTGGTCTAGCGGATACAATGAGCAGTTCTTC. The encoded protein is CASSLGWSSGYNEQFF.

This sequence joins TRBV18 and TRBJ2-1; TRBD2 matches 7 bases. The trim removed 3 bases at V and 2 bases at J, leaving 1 base unmatched. Germline-derived CDR1 and CDR2 are KGHSH and LQKENI. The CDR3 is 14 residues long. The CDR3 sequence: CASSPGLTYNEQFF. For the CDR3, the DNA is TGTGCCAGCTCACCGGGACTAACCTACAATGAGCAGTTCTTC. Together with reference TRBV18 and TRBJ2-1, the CDR3 gives the full variable domain: NAGVMQNPRHLVRRRGQEARLRCSPMKGHSHVYWYRQLPEEGLKFMVYLQKENIIDESGMPKERFSAEFPKEGPSILRIQQVVRGDSAAYFCASSPGLTYNEQFFGPGTRLTVL.

V is TRBV6-5 and J is TRBJ1-1; D possibly corresponds to TRBD1 (5 bases). Trimming removed 10 bases from V and 4 bases from J, with 16 bases in between. The germline gives CDR1 MNHEY, CDR2 SVGAGI. The CDR3 loop spans 13 amino acids. CDR3 sequence (DNA): TGTGCCACGGCTTGGGGGGGAGGCACTGAAGCTTTCTTT. It specifies CATAWGGGTEAFF.

This clone was picked up one time. The V and J genes are TRBV5-1 and TRBJ2-7, with D maybe TRBD1 (6 bases). This CDR3 is 16 amino acids long. V shed 1 base and J shed 5 bases, with 19 bases lying between them. Germline assignment: CDR1 SGHRS and CDR2 YFSETQ. The DNA for the CDR3 is TGCGCCAGCAGCTTGAAAGCCTCGGCAGGGGTCAACGAGCAGTACTTC. Protein sequence: CASSLKASAGVNEQYF.

This clone has just one count. V is TRBV6-1 and J is TRBJ1-1; weak D call: TRBD1 (6 bases). Germline V gene lookup returns CDR1 MNHNS and CDR2 SASEGT. The length of the CDR3 is 13 residues. V was clipped by 1 base and J by 13 bases, with 16 bases between them. The CDR3 DNA reads TGTGCCAGCAGTGAAGGGACAGCCAGTAGGGTTTTCTTT. Protein: CASSEGTASRVFF.

The rearrangement uses TRBV11-1 and TRBJ2-7; TRBD2 agrees at 7 bases. Germline lookup yields CDR1 SGHAT and CDR2 FQDESV (reference sequence). Unmatched junction bases numbered 0, after V lost 4 bases and J lost 3 bases. The CDR3 is 12 amino acids. The CDR3 loop is CASSSSGYEQYF. The DNA for the CDR3 is TGTGCCAGCAGCTCTAGCGGCTACGAGCAGTACTTC.

The chain has TRBV2 and TRBJ1-2; no reliable D call. The germline V and J ends were trimmed by 3 bases and 1 base, with 12 bases remaining between them. Germline V CDR1 and CDR2: SNHLY, FYNNEI. The CDR3 loop spans 15 amino acids. CDR3 nucleotides: TGTGCCAGCAGTGAGTGGGTACAGATTAACTATGGCTACACCTTC. Protein product: CASSEWVQINYGYTF.

The gene calls are TRBV2 and TRBJ2-1, with 8 positions matching TRBD2. CDR1 and CDR2 (germline): SNHLY, FYNNEI. CDR3 length: 19 residues. After removal of 2 bases from V and 4 bases from J, the junction contained 16 bases not matched to a gene. CDR3 protein: CASSERGGSGVDQYNEQFF. The CDR3 bases are TGTGCCAGCAGTGAAAGGGGTGGTAGCGGGGTAGACCAGTACAATGAGCAGTTCTTC.

The chain carries TRBV2 and TRBJ1-3, with D uncertain. Between the trimmed V and J ends, which lost 3 bases and 0 bases, there was a span of 6 bases. The CDR3 loop spans 14 amino acids. Germline V CDR1 and CDR2: SNHLY, FYNNEI. DNA of the CDR3: TGTGCCAGCAGTGACTTATACTCTGGAAACACCATATATTTT. Translating it yields CASSDLYSGNTIYF.

The J gene is TRBJ2-7, the V gene TRBV5-4; 7 bases are shared with TRBD1. Germline values: CDR1 SGHNT, CDR2 YYREEE (reference sequence). The CDR3 is 14 amino acids. Germline trimming cut 0 bases from V and 4 bases from J; bases unmatched to any gene: 4. The CDR3 DNA follows: TGTGCCAGCAGCTTGGGAGGGGGCGGGTACGAGCAGTACTTC. Its protein product is CASSLGGGGYEQYF.

V and J are TRBV5-4 and TRBJ1-2, with 7 bases identical to TRBD1. There are 15 residues in the CDR3. V shed 4 bases, J shed 4 bases, and the junction held 10 bases outside the gene matches. The V gene's germline CDR1 is SGHNT and CDR2 YYREEE (reference sequence). CDR3 protein: CASSVGFRGAYGYTF. Here the CDR3 DNA reads TGTGCCAGCAGCGTGGGGTTCAGGGGGGCCTATGGCTACACCTTC. Full variable domain (rest looked up from reference TRBV5-4 and TRBJ1-2): ETGVTQSPTHLIKTRGQQVTLRCSSQSGHNTVSWYQQALGQGPQFIFQYYREEENGRGNFPPRFSGLQFPNYSSELNVNALELDDSALYLCASSVGFRGAYGYTFGSGTRLTVV.

The chain links TRBV11-2 to TRBJ2-1; D possibly corresponds to TRBD2 (6 bases). Trimming shortened V by 5 bases and J by 0 bases, and 17 bases separated the two germline ends. This CDR3 contains 17 residues. Germline assignment: CDR1 SGHAT and CDR2 FQNNGV. The CDR3 DNA reads as TGTGCCAGCAGCCCGGGGGTAGCGCCCAGCTCCTACAATGAGCAGTTCTTC. This sequence encodes CASSPGVAPSSYNEQFF.

J is TRBJ2-7 and V is TRBV6-5; the match to TRBD2 covers 7 bases. V lost 2 bases to trimming and J lost 7 bases; unmatched junction nucleotides: 8. Germline V gene sequence: CDR1 MNHEY, CDR2 SVGAGI. This CDR3 spans 14 amino acids. CDR3 bases: TGTGCCAGCAGTTACGTCCTGGGAGGGCTGGAGCAGTACTTC. It codes for CASSYVLGGLEQYF.

This chain connects TRBV5-5 to TRBJ2-5; D perhaps matches TRBD2 (5 bases). There are 11 residues in the CDR3. With 5 bases removed from V and 10 bases from J, the gap between germline ends came to 12 bases. Per the germline V gene, CDR1 is SGHKS and CDR2 is YYEKEE (reference sequence). The CDR3 coding sequence is TGTGCCAGCAGTCAGACGGGATACCAGTACTTC. It translates to CASSQTGYQYF.

This chain links TRBV5-6 with TRBJ2-1; TRBD2 aligns across 8 bases. Germline lookup yields CDR1 SGHDT and CDR2 YYEEEE. V shed 1 base and J 4 bases; nucleotides not matched to a gene: 4. CDR3 length: 15 amino acids. The CDR3 reads CASSLSGGGYNEQFF. In DNA, the CDR3 is TGTGCCAGCAGCTTGTCCGGGGGGGGATACAATGAGCAGTTCTTC.